The T cell receptor beta chain described here comes from a study of Graves' ophthalmopathy and Graves' hyperthyroidism. Study results and limitations: Most expanded thyroid clonotypes above 0.001 frequency also appeared in blood. Ophthalmopathy progression was predicted by the model at around 70% sensitivity and 72% to 80% specificity.

In germline, CDR1 is MNHEY, CDR2 SVGAGI. This CDR3 contains 17 residues. J gave up 5 bases and V 0 bases, and 11 bases lay outside the gene matches. RNA served as the template for amplifying TCR beta CDR3 regions. HTBI primers served in a first-round RT-PCR, which a second-round multiplex PCR followed. TCRdb reprocessed the multiplex PCR reads with MiXCR, giving one entry per CDR3 protein. The data show 500,000 to 700,000 distinct CDR3 sequences, 22% seen once. This clonotype was counted a few times. What it binds is unknown. Researchers classed hyperthyroidism as stable given no ophthalmopathy within 18 months of follow-up.

The sample taken for sequencing was peripheral blood. The chain employs TRBV6-5 and TRBJ2-7; 9 bases match TRBD1. The TCR comes from a woman under 30 with stable Graves' hyperthyroidism. Some clones in this sample may be carry-over from other donors' samples. CDR3 DNA: TGTGCCAGCAGTTACTCCCCGGTGACAGGGGGTCGGAACGAGCAGTACTTC. Protein: CASSYSPVTGGRNEQYF.